The 9 T cell receptor beta chains in this list originate from one sample, sequenced in a study of graft-versus-host responses after intestinal transplantation. The protocol was immunoSEQ multiplex PCR, while the TCRdb copy is restricted to in-frame clones and leaves out a portion. The sample has approximately 80,000 clones, 70% to 90% seen once. The antigens for these receptors are not known. The source material was unstimulated CD4+ T cells sorted from spleen or lymph node cells, sampled before intestinal transplant. These receptors were obtained from a human donor who received an intestinal transplant.

The V call is TRBV5-1, the J call TRBJ2-7; 8 bases align to TRBD1. CDR3 size: 15 residues. J lost 5 bases, V lost 3 bases, and 10 bases had no gene match. CDR1 SGHRS and CDR2 YFSETQ come from the germline V gene. The CDR3, as DNA: TGCGCCAGCAGCTCGCGAACAGGGGGTTACCACGAGCAGTACTTC. It encodes CASSSRTGGYHEQYF. Full variable domain (rest looked up from reference TRBV5-1 and TRBJ2-7): KAGVTQTPRYLIKTRGQQVTLSCSPISGHRSVSWYQQTPGQGLQFLFEYFSETQRNKGNFPGRFSGRQFSNSRSEMNVSTLELGDSALYLCASSSRTGGYHEQYFGPGTRLTVT.

The V call is TRBV27, the J call TRBJ2-3, with 11 bases matching TRBD2. This CDR3 has 14 amino acids. Germline lookup yields CDR1 MNHEY and CDR2 SMNVEV (reference sequence). Trimming cost V 10 bases and J 3 bases; bases outside gene matches: 6. In DNA, the CDR3 is TGTGCCACCGCCCGACTAGCGGGGACAGATACGCAGTATTTT. Protein product: CATARLAGTDTQYF.

J is TRBJ2-3 and V is TRBV5-1; 9 bases fit TRBD2. From germline, CDR1 is SGHRS and CDR2 YFSETQ. J lost 4 bases, V lost 4 bases, and 7 bases had no gene match. The CDR3 spans 15 residues. CDR3 bases: TGCGCCAGCAGCCTCGAGCGGGGGGCCCCAGATACGCAGTATTTT. Protein: CASSLERGAPDTQYF.

The chain links TRBV28 to TRBJ2-2; 7 bases map to TRBD1. The junction had 5 bases not matched to a gene; V was cut back by 2 bases and J by 5 bases. The CDR3 is made up of 15 amino acids. Germline loops: CDR1 MDHEN, CDR2 SYDVKM. The CDR3 region is CASSLPGTATGELFF. CDR3 nucleotide sequence: TGTGCCAGCAGTTTACCCGGGACAGCTACCGGGGAGCTGTTTTTT. Using reference TRBV28 and TRBJ2-2 for the parts outside the CDR3, the full variable domain is DVKVTQSSRYLVKRTGEKVFLECVQDMDHENMFWYRQDPGLGLRLIYFSYDVKMKEKGDIPEGYSVSREKKERFSLILESASTNQTSMYLCASSLPGTATGELFFGEGSRLTVL.

V is TRBV18 and J is TRBJ2-7; TRBD2 agrees at 9 bases. The CDR3 runs to 12 residues. Trimming at V came to 6 bases and at J to 4 bases, leaving 1 base not matched to a gene. Germline V CDR1 and CDR2: KGHSH, LQKENI. The CDR3, as DNA: TGTGCCAGCTCGGCGGGAGGGTACGAGCAGTACTTC. Translation: CASSAGGYEQYF.

V gene TRBV13 combines with J gene TRBJ2-5, with 7 bases that match TRBD2. V shed 4 bases, J shed 0 bases, and the junction held 8 bases outside the gene matches. Germline CDR1 is PRHDT and CDR2 is FYEKMQ (reference sequence). This CDR3 spans 16 amino acids. The chain's CDR3 is CASSSSPGRNQETQYF. CDR3 DNA sequence: TGTGCCAGCAGCTCCTCACCCGGGAGGAACCAAGAGACCCAGTACTTC.

This chain joins TRBV10-2 and TRBJ2-7, with TRBD1 as a possible D gene (6 bases). CDR3 length equals 14 residues. The V gene's germline CDR1 is WSHSY and CDR2 SAAADI. Trimming pared 9 bases from V and 4 bases from J, leaving 19 bases between. CDR3 loop: CARKRQVSSYEQYF. DNA of the CDR3: TGCGCCAGAAAAAGACAGGTGAGCTCTTACGAGCAGTACTTC.

V gene TRBV7-3 combines with J gene TRBJ2-2; D might be TRBD2 (6 bases). The ends were cut back, 5 bases at V and 6 bases at J, with 7 bases in the middle. Germline loops: CDR1 SGHTA, CDR2 FQGTGA. The CDR3 consists of 12 residues. CDR3 nucleotides: TGTGCCAGCAGCGCTAGCGCCGGGGAGCTGTTTTTT. This codes for CASSASAGELFF.

The chain recombines TRBV28 with TRBJ1-5; TRBD1 matches 10 bases. This CDR3 is 16 amino acids long. Germline-derived CDR1 and CDR2 are MDHEN and SYDVKM. The trim removed 5 bases at V and 3 bases at J, leaving 7 bases unmatched. CDR3 loop: CASSTAGQGINQPQHF. The CDR3 nucleotides are TGTGCCAGCAGTACTGCGGGACAGGGGATCAATCAGCCCCAGCATTTT.